The 15 T cell receptor beta chains given below trace back to one sample, sequenced in a study of blood T cell repertoires in COVID-19. Only in-frame clones appear in the TCRdb table, and some are missing; sequencing was by immunoSEQ multiplex PCR. Altogether hundreds of thousands of clones are present, around 86% being singletons, with the ten largest covering roughly 4.5%. Sample: PBMCs or T cells enriched from blood (not recorded which). The origin of the receptors is a man aged 25-45 years who had recovered from COVID-19.

This clone has just one count. V usage is TRBV5-4 and J usage is TRBJ2-3; 11 bases line up with TRBD2. This CDR3 spans 15 amino acids. Germline V lookup: CDR1 SGHNT, CDR2 YYREEE (reference sequence). V was clipped by 2 bases and J by 4 bases; unmatched bases: 3. CDR3 residues: CASSFSGGAPDTQYF. The DNA of the CDR3 is TGTGCCAGCAGCTTTAGCGGGGGGGCCCCAGATACGCAGTATTTT.

This clone was counted between two and nine times. J is TRBJ1-6 and V is TRBV30; D is undetermined. CDR1 is GTSNPN and CDR2 is SVGIG in the germline V gene (reference sequence). This CDR3 region has 14 residues. Trimming shortened V by 1 base and J by 3 bases, and 7 bases separated the two germline ends. CDR3 DNA sequence: TGTGCCTGGAGTGGCCGGAGCTATAATTCACCCCTCCACTTT. It yields the protein CAWSGRSYNSPLHF.

In the case of this clone: Other nucleotide sequences in the sample specify the same CDR3. The rearrangement uses TRBV18 and TRBJ2-5; perhaps TRBD1 as D (6 bases). The length of the CDR3 is 13 residues. CDR1 KGHSH and CDR2 LQKENI come from the germline V gene. Trimming took 1 base from V and 5 from J, leaving 8 bases between them. The CDR3 here is CASSPQRGETQYF. The CDR3 DNA sequence: TGTGCCAGCTCACCACAGAGGGGGGAGACCCAGTACTTC. The whole variable domain, remainder taken from reference TRBV18 and TRBJ2-5, is NAGVMQNPRHLVRRRGQEARLRCSPMKGHSHVYWYRQLPEEGLKFMVYLQKENIIDESGMPKERFSAEFPKEGPSILRIQQVVRGDSAAYFCASSPQRGETQYFGPGTRLLVL.

The chain carries TRBV28 and TRBJ1-5; 7 bases align to TRBD1. The CDR3 loop spans 16 amino acids. The junction had 11 bases not matched to a gene; V was cut back by 5 bases and J by 4 bases. Germline V gene lookup returns CDR1 MDHEN and CDR2 SYDVKM. The CDR3 here is CASSGQVTMRNQPQHF. CDR3 DNA sequence: TGTGCCAGCAGTGGACAGGTGACAATGAGGAATCAGCCCCAGCATTTT. Drawing the rest from reference TRBV28 and TRBJ1-5, the complete variable domain is DVKVTQSSRYLVKRTGEKVFLECVQDMDHENMFWYRQDPGLGLRLIYFSYDVKMKEKGDIPEGYSVSREKKERFSLILESASTNQTSMYLCASSGQVTMRNQPQHFGDGTRLSIL.

V gene TRBV28 combines with J gene TRBJ1-1; weak D call: TRBD1 (6 bases). CDR1 and CDR2 (germline): MDHEN, SYDVKM. V was trimmed by 5 bases and J by 1 base, leaving 11 bases between them. The CDR3 covers 14 residues. CDR3 sequence: CASSGWTANTEAFF. CDR3 DNA: TGTGCCAGCAGTGGCTGGACAGCGAACACTGAAGCTTTCTTT.

This clone appeared once. The chain combines TRBV19 with TRBJ2-1; a possible D gene is TRBD2 (5 bases). The CDR3 covers 15 residues. Germline CDR1 and CDR2: LNHDA and SQIVND (reference sequence). V dropped 7 bases and J dropped 3 bases, with 16 bases sitting between them. CDR3 sequence reads: CASKKTGNHYNEQFF. The CDR3 DNA reads as TGTGCCAGTAAAAAGACGGGGAACCACTACAATGAGCAGTTCTTC. The full variable domain, completed using reference TRBV19 and TRBJ2-1, is DGGITQSPKYLFRKEGQNVTLSCEQNLNHDAMYWYRQDPGQGLRLIYYSQIVNDFQKGDIAEGYSVSREKKESFPLTVTSAQKNPTAFYLCASKKTGNHYNEQFFGPGTRLTVL.

The chain has TRBV12-5 and TRBJ2-5; TRBD2 matches 7 bases. Germline V gene lookup returns CDR1 LGHNT and CDR2 FRNRAP. The ends lost 1 base at V and 4 bases at J; junction bases unmatched: 9. The CDR3 is made up of 16 amino acids. The CDR3 loop reads CASGLARLAPGETQYF. The CDR3 DNA reads TGTGCTAGTGGTTTGGCCCGACTAGCTCCTGGAGAGACCCAGTACTTC.

The chain employs TRBV29-1 and TRBJ2-7, with TRBD1 matching over 9 bases. Germline values: CDR1 SQVTM, CDR2 ANQGSEA. The CDR3 is made up of 15 amino acids. V gave up 6 bases and J gave up 4 bases; unmatched junction bases: 13. The CDR3 DNA reads as TGCAGCGTGGTACCCCGGGACAGGGTCCCATACGAGCAGTACTTC. This encodes CSVVPRDRVPYEQYF.

V usage is TRBV27 and J usage is TRBJ2-1; 9 bases align to TRBD2. The germline V gene encodes CDR1 MNHEY and CDR2 SMNVEV (reference sequence). This CDR3 region has 17 residues. V was clipped by 1 base and J by 4 bases; unmatched bases: 8. The CDR3 bases are TGTGCCAGCAGTTTATTGGGCGGGAGGGCCTATTACAATGAGCAGTTCTTC. Encoded protein: CASSLLGGRAYYNEQFF.

This clone was picked up one time. The rearrangement links TRBV19 to TRBJ1-5; weak D call: TRBD1 (6 bases). The CDR3 consists of 14 residues. Germline V gene data show CDR1 as LNHDA and CDR2 as SQIVND (reference sequence). Trimming removed 4 bases from V and 6 bases from J, with 13 bases in between. The CDR3, as DNA: TGTGCCAGTAGTAATGGGGGCGAAAGTCAGCCCCAGCATTTT. As protein: CASSNGGESQPQHF.

The chain joins TRBV9 to TRBJ1-1; D may be TRBD1 (6 bases). Trimming took 2 bases from V and 0 from J, leaving 14 bases between them. The CDR3 runs 16 residues. The germline V gene encodes CDR1 SGDLS and CDR2 YYNGEE. CDR3 in DNA: TGTGCCAGCAGCGTCACGGACAGAAGAATGAACACTGAAGCTTTCTTT. Amino acid sequence: CASSVTDRRMNTEAFF.

This clone occurred a few times. This CDR3 reads CASSEAGFNTGELFF. The CDR3 nucleotides are TGTGCCAGCAGTGAAGCAGGATTTAACACCGGGGAGCTGTTTTTT. This sequence joins TRBV6-4 and TRBJ2-2; D is ambiguous. CDR3 length: 15 amino acids. Germline V gene lookup returns CDR1 MRHNA and CDR2 SNTAGT. V lost 3 bases and J lost 2, with 10 bases in between.

The J gene is TRBJ1-5, the V gene TRBV27, with 8 bases lining up with TRBD1. Germline CDR1 MNHEY, CDR2 SMNVEV (reference sequence). The CDR3 contains 16 residues. The V and J ends lost 2 bases and 7 bases, in that order; junction bases with no gene match: 10. The CDR3 loop is CASSLRRDRRPQPQHF. The CDR3 bases are TGTGCCAGCAGTTTAAGGAGGGACAGGAGGCCCCAGCCCCAGCATTTT.

This rearrangement joins TRBV4-2 to TRBJ2-1, with 12 bases lining up with TRBD2. Germline V gene data show CDR1 as LGHNA and CDR2 as YNFKEQ. The length of the CDR3 is 19 residues. Trimming removed 4 bases from V and 0 bases from J; junction bases left unmatched: 10. CDR3 region: CASSPRGLAGLSSYNEQFF. CDR3 bases: TGTGCCAGCAGCCCCCGGGGACTAGCGGGTCTAAGCTCCTACAATGAGCAGTTCTTC.

This sequence joins TRBV10-1 and TRBJ1-2; the D is unclear. Germline assignment: CDR1 WNHNN and CDR2 SYGVQD (reference sequence). The CDR3 has 13 residues. V was trimmed by 4 bases and J by 4 bases, leaving 10 bases between them. DNA of the CDR3: TGCGCCAGCAGTGGTCAGGAGGGCTATGGCTACACCTTC. This codes for CASSGQEGYGYTF.